The present TCR beta chain was sequenced within a study of stem cell transplantation in POMP-related autoinflammatory disease. About the research overall: Hypothesis: faulty thymoproteasomes impair CD8+ T-cell selection, skewing TRB repertoires.

Libraries were prepared by immunoSEQ multiplex PCR; TCRdb keeps only in-frame clonotypes and omits some of them. The sample lists some 68,000 clones, about nine tenths seen once, with more than 0.55% in the top ten. The CDR3 is 13 amino acids. The V gene's germline CDR1 is MNHEY and CDR2 SVGAGI. Trimming removed 6 bases from V and 5 bases from J, with 13 bases in between. This chain joins TRBV6-5 and TRBJ1-1; maybe TRBD1 (6 bases). This sample comprised CD4+ T cells from PBMCs, obtained after stem cell transplantation. The sequence was obtained from a human patient with POMP-related autoinflammation and immune dysregulation (PRAID). The graft donor may account for some of the T cells. This CDR3 is CASSTRDRTEAFF. CDR3 DNA sequence: TGTGCCAGCAGCACTCGCGACAGGACTGAAGCTTTCTTT.